This record looks at one T cell receptor beta chain sequence and its context. The antigen is undetermined. The germline V gene has CDR1 SGHAT and CDR2 FQDESV (reference sequence). The CDR3 is 13 residues long. Trimming took 2 bases from V and 3 from J, leaving 5 bases between them. The table came from immunoSEQ multiplex PCR; TCRdb's copy has only in-frame clones and leaves some out. The sample lists tens of thousands of clones, around 89% occurring once. This sample was taken from a study of OX40 agonist ivuxolimab in advanced cancers. Study-level points and caveats: Expanded clones were, on average, more numerous in CD8+ T cells than in CD4+.

This sequence joins TRBV11-1 and TRBJ2-1; D is uncertain. The receptor was derived from an adult with an advanced solid tumor such as melanoma, head and neck, liver or kidney cancer. This sample comprised CD4+ or CD8+ T cells sorted from blood, obtained in a trial of the OX40 agonist ivuxolimab. CDR3 nucleotide sequence: TGTGCCAGCAGCTTACTCCGCTACAATGAGCAGTTCTTC. Encoded protein: CASSLLRYNEQFF. The full variable domain, its missing parts supplied by reference TRBV11-1 and TRBJ2-1, is EAEVAQSPRYKITEKSQAVAFWCDPISGHATLYWYRQILGQGPELLVQFQDESVVDDSQLPKDRFSAERLKGVDSTLKIQPAELGDSAMYLCASSLLRYNEQFFGPGTRLTVL.